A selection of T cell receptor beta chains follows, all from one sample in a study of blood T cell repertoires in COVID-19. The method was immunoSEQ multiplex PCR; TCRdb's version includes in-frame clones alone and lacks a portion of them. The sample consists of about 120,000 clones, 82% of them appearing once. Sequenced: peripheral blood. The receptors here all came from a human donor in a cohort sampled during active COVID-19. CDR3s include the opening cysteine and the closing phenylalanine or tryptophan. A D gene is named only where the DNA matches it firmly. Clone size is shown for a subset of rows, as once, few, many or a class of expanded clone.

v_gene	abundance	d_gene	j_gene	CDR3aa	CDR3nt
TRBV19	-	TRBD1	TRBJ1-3	CASNPGTDSGNTIYF	TGTGCCAGTAACCCCGGGACAGACTCTGGAAACACCATATATTTT
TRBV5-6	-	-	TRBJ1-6	CASSLGGRAGSPLHF	TGTGCCAGCAGCTTGGGGGGCAGGGCCGGATCACCCCTCCACTTT
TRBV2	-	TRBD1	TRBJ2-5	CASRTGTADQETQYF	TGTGCCAGCAGGACCGGGACAGCGGATCAAGAGACCCAGTACTTC
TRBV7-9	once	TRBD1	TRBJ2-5	CASSLGHRDSQETQYF	TGTGCCAGCAGCTTAGGTCACCGGGACAGTCAAGAGACCCAGTACTTC
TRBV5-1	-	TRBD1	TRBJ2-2	CASSTDLAGGVTGELFF	TGCGCCAGCAGCACAGATCTGGCAGGGGGCGTCACCGGGGAGCTGTTTTTT
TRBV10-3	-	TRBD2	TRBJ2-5	CAISGLAGVGETQYF	TGTGCCATCAGTGGACTAGCGGGGGTGGGGGAGACCCAGTACTTC
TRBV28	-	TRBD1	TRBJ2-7	CASRVSGTGAQEQYF	TGTGCCAGCAGAGTCTCCGGGACAGGGGCCCAGGAGCAGTACTTC
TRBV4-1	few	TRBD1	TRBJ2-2	CASSQLQGRGTGELFF	TGCGCCAGCAGCCAACTACAGGGGAGAGGCACCGGGGAGCTGTTTTTT
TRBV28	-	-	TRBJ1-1	CASTPSGRYTEAFF	TGTGCCAGCACCCCCTCAGGGAGGTACACTGAAGCTTTCTTT
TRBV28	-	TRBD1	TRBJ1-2	CASSSYRGAYGYTF	TGTGCCAGCAGTTCTTACAGGGGAGCTTATGGCTACACCTTC
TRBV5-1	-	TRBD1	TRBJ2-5	CASSLGRDRGKETQYF	TGCGCCAGCAGCTTGGGGAGGGACAGGGGGAAGGAGACCCAGTACTTC
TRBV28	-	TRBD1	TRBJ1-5	CASSSIPTTGKYQPQHF	TGTGCCAGCAGTTCGATACCGACGACAGGGAAATATCAGCCCCAGCATTTT
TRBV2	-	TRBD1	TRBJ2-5	CASDRAETQYF	TGTGCCAGCGACAGGGCAGAGACCCAGTACTTC
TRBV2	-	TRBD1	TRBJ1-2	CASARDRGASNYGYTF	TGTGCCAGCGCCCGGGACAGGGGGGCCTCTAACTATGGCTACACCTTC
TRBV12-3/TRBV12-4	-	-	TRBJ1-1	CASSRVENTEAFF	TGTGCCAGCAGCCGTGTAGAGAACACTGAAGCTTTCTTT
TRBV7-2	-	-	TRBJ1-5	CASSLMSVGNQPQHF	TGTGCCAGCAGCCTTATGTCCGTAGGCAATCAGCCCCAGCATTTT
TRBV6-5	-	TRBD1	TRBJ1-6	CASSYGQGGNSPLHF	TGTGCCAGCAGTTACGGGCAGGGGGGAAATTCACCCCTCCACTTT